The sequence of this TCR beta chain was determined in a study of T cell responses to AZD1222 COVID-19 vaccine. The table came from immunoSEQ multiplex PCR; TCRdb's copy has only in-frame clones and leaves some out. The table lists more than 140,000 clones, 88% of them singletons. Germline-derived CDR1 and CDR2 are DFQATT and SNEGSKA (reference sequence). Trimming took 2 bases from V and 6 from J, leaving 8 bases between them. This CDR3 region has 11 residues. Comments on this clone: Antigen specificity is unknown.

Study results and limitations: Along spike, vaccine-associated CD4 TCRs were found throughout, with dominance at 160-218 and 743-854. Spike-specific TCR breadth rose after two AZD1222 doses, and depth rose as well. Most donors were white British, females outnumbered males, and clonal diversity was possibly underestimated.

The sample was peripheral blood, taken on day 0 of MenACWY control vaccination. This receptor was obtained from an adult in good health. The chain carries TRBV20-1 and TRBJ2-7; perhaps TRBD1 as D (5 bases). The CDR3 protein is CSARPQGEQYF. CDR3 nucleotides: TGCAGTGCTAGACCCCAGGGCGAGCAGTACTTC.